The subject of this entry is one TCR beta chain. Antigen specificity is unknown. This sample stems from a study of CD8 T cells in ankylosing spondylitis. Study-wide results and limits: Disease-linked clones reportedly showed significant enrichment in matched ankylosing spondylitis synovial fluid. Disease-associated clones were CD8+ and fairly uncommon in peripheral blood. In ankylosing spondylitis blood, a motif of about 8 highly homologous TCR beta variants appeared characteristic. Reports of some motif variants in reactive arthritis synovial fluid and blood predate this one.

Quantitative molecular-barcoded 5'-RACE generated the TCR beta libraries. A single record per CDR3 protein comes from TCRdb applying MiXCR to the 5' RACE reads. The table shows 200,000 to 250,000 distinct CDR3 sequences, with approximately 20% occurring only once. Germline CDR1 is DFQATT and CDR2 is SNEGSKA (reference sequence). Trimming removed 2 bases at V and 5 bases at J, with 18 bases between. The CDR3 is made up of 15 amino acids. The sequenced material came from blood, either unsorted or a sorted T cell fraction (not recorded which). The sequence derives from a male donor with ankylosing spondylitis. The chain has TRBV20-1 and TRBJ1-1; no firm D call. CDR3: CSARTPDPRGTEAFF. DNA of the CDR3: TGCAGTGCTAGAACCCCGGACCCCCGAGGGACTGAAGCTTTCTTT.